The 21 T cell receptor beta chains listed next were all sequenced from one sample in a study of cytomegalovirus exposure and HLA in healthy donors. Primers for the PCR totalled 60 Vbeta and 13 Jbeta. Libraries were prepared by immunoSEQ multiplex PCR; TCRdb keeps only in-frame clonotypes and omits some of them. The sample holds around 150,000 clones; roughly 77% are singletons and the top ten take roughly 2.1%. Material: PBMCs. These receptors came from a middle-aged man in good health and CMV-seropositive.

This clone was found a few times. CDR3 residues: CAGRLADYEQYF. The CDR3 DNA follows: TGTGCGGGGAGACTAGCGGATTACGAGCAGTACTTC. The genes are TRBV28 and TRBJ2-7, with 9 nucleotides matching TRBD2. The CDR3 has 12 amino acids. From germline, CDR1 is MDHEN and CDR2 SYDVKM.

As to this clone: Additional DNA sequences in this sample encode the identical CDR3. This chain joins TRBV7-6 and TRBJ1-2; weak D call: TRBD1 (6 bases). V lost 6 bases and J lost 2, with 10 bases in between. Germline V lookup: CDR1 SGHVS, CDR2 FNYEAQ. This CDR3 region has 13 residues. The CDR3 region has the DNA TGTGCCAGCAGTCCGCAGGGGAACTATGGCTACACCTTC. Its protein is CASSPQGNYGYTF.

The chain joins TRBV18 to TRBJ1-1; possible D gene TRBD1, 6 bases. There are 14 residues in the CDR3. Deletions cut 3 bases from V and 0 bases from J, with 8 bases between. Germline V lookup: CDR1 KGHSH, CDR2 LQKENI. The chain's CDR3 is CASSPGTLNTEAFF. The CDR3 coding sequence is TGTGCCAGCTCACCCGGGACATTGAACACTGAAGCTTTCTTT.

The chain joins TRBV4-1 to TRBJ1-4; tentatively, D is TRBD1 (5 bases). Germline CDR1 is MGHRA and CDR2 is YSYEKL. The CDR3 extends over 18 amino acids. V lost 1 base and J lost 0, with 15 bases in between. CDR3 coding DNA: TGCGCCAGCAGCCAAGTGGGGGGAAGGAGGGCAACTAATGAAAAACTGTTTTTT. This sequence encodes CASSQVGGRRATNEKLFF.

This clone has a handful of counts. The chain has TRBV30 and TRBJ1-1; no definite D call. CDR3 size: 14 residues. V lost 3 bases and J lost 4, with 15 bases in between. CDR1 is GTSNPN, CDR2 SVGIG, per germline (reference sequence). The DNA of the CDR3 is TGTGCCTGGAGGGGGTTTCTAAGCGGCACTGAAGCTTTCTTT. This sequence encodes CAWRGFLSGTEAFF.

The gene calls are TRBV14 and TRBJ2-7; 7 positions match TRBD1. The trim removed 3 bases at V and 3 bases at J, leaving 5 bases unmatched. The CDR3 length is 14 residues. Germline CDR1 and CDR2: SGHDN and FVKESK. CDR3 residues: CASSQGQIVYEQYF. The CDR3 bases are TGTGCCAGCAGCCAGGGACAGATAGTCTACGAGCAGTACTTC.

The V gene is TRBV7-2, the J gene TRBJ2-3; D gene unclear. There are 13 residues in the CDR3. The V and J ends lost 6 bases and 5 bases respectively, with 12 bases between them. From germline, CDR1 is SGHTA and CDR2 FQGNSA. CDR3 sequence reads: CASRIAGRDTQYF. In nucleotides, the CDR3 is TGTGCCAGCAGGATCGCTGGCCGAGATACGCAGTATTTT. The complete variable domain, with remaining parts taken from reference TRBV7-2 and TRBJ2-3, reads GAGVSQSPSNKVTEKGKDVELRCDPISGHTALYWYRQSLGQGLEFLIYFQGNSAPDKSGLPSDRFSAERTGGSVSTLTIQRTQQEDSAVYLCASRIAGRDTQYFGPGTRLTVL.

The chain combines TRBV6-1 with TRBJ1-1; 7 nucleotides line up with TRBD1. CDR3 length equals 12 residues. The trim removed 11 bases at V and 8 bases at J, leaving 11 bases unmatched. The V gene's germline CDR1 is MNHNS and CDR2 SASEGT. CDR3 sequence reads: CALRTGAPEAFF. The CDR3 bases are TGTGCCTTACGTACAGGGGCTCCCGAAGCTTTCTTT.

This chain joins TRBV5-1 and TRBJ2-1, with D unresolved. Germline-derived CDR1 and CDR2 are SGHRS and YFSETQ. The ends were cut back, 0 bases at V and 2 bases at J, with 9 bases in the middle. The CDR3 has 15 amino acids. The CDR3 loop reads CASSLGQATYNEQFF. The DNA of the CDR3 is TGCGCCAGCAGCTTGGGACAAGCTACCTACAATGAGCAGTTCTTC.

CDR3 loop: CASSLQGSGEAFF. As DNA, the CDR3 is TGTGCCAGCAGTTTACAGGGATCGGGTGAAGCTTTCTTT. This chain connects TRBV27 to TRBJ1-1; the D gene is possibly TRBD1 (5 bases). V was clipped by 2 bases and J by 7 bases, with 11 bases between them. This CDR3 spans 13 amino acids. The germline V gene has CDR1 MNHEY and CDR2 SMNVEV (reference sequence).

The chain links TRBV5-8 to TRBJ2-3, with D possibly being TRBD2 (6 bases). Trimming took 4 bases from V and 4 from J, leaving 13 bases between them. The CDR3 length is 14 residues. The germline V gene has CDR1 SGHTS and CDR2 YDEGEE. CDR3: CASSVSGVSDTQYF. Here the CDR3 DNA reads TGTGCCAGCAGCGTCTCGGGGGTCTCAGATACGCAGTATTTT.

The J gene is TRBJ2-2, the V gene TRBV6-5; 7 bases are a match to TRBD1. After removal of 10 bases from V and 0 bases from J, the junction contained 5 bases not matched to a gene. The CDR3 totals 14 residues. The germline V gene has CDR1 MNHEY and CDR2 SVGAGI. The CDR3 spells CATMGQTNTGELFF. Written as DNA, the CDR3 is TGTGCCACTATGGGACAGACGAACACCGGGGAGCTGTTTTTT.

V usage is TRBV5-1 and J usage is TRBJ2-4; D ambiguous. Trimming took 0 bases from V and 0 from J, leaving 10 bases between them. The CDR3 is made up of 16 amino acids. Per germline, CDR1 SGHRS and CDR2 YFSETQ. The CDR3 nucleotides are TGCGCCAGCAGCTTGGTTCGTAATTTAGCCAAAAACATTCAGTACTTC. Translated, it gives CASSLVRNLAKNIQYF.

V gene TRBV10-1 combines with J gene TRBJ2-7; the D is unclear. Germline CDR1 and CDR2: WNHNN and SYGVQD (reference sequence). V lost 11 bases, J lost 3 bases, and 20 bases lay in between. The CDR3 has 14 residues. CDR3 loop: CARIHCGVYYEQYF. The CDR3 DNA reads as TGCGCCCGAATCCATTGCGGCGTTTACTACGAGCAGTACTTC.

The chain combines TRBV11-2 with TRBJ2-7; D uncertain. Germline assignment: CDR1 SGHAT and CDR2 FQNNGV. This CDR3 contains 14 residues. The V and J ends lost 0 bases and 0 bases respectively, with 6 bases between them. CDR3 bases: TGTGCCAGCAGCTTAGATCAGATCTCCTACGAGCAGTACTTC. This translates into CASSLDQISYEQYF. The whole variable domain, filled in from reference TRBV11-2 and TRBJ2-7, reads EAGVAQSPRYKIIEKRQSVAFWCNPISGHATLYWYQQILGQGPKLLIQFQNNGVVDDSQLPKDRFSAERLKGVDSTLKIQPAKLEDSAVYLCASSLDQISYEQYFGPGTRLTVT.

This clone has a single count. The genes are TRBV19 and TRBJ1-2, with D possibly matching TRBD1 (6 bases). Between the trimmed V and J ends, which lost 4 bases and 3 bases, there was a span of 12 bases. CDR3 length: 14 amino acids. The germline V gene encodes CDR1 LNHDA and CDR2 SQIVND (reference sequence). The CDR3 region is CASSSGGSYYGYTF. The CDR3 DNA is TGTGCCAGTAGTAGCGGGGGCAGCTACTATGGCTACACCTTC.

The chain uses TRBV6-6 and TRBJ1-2, with 10 nucleotides matching TRBD1. This CDR3 is 11 amino acids long. V was clipped by 8 bases and J by 8 bases; unmatched bases: 2. Germline V gives CDR1 MNHNY, CDR2 SVGAGI (reference sequence). CDR3 nucleotide sequence: TGTGCCAGCCGGACAGGGGGAGGCTACACCTTC. It yields the protein CASRTGGGYTF.

This chain connects TRBV6-5 to TRBJ1-3; weak D call: TRBD1 (5 bases). Germline V gives CDR1 MNHEY, CDR2 SVGAGI. V was shortened by 8 bases and J by 0 bases, with 14 bases between the two germline ends. CDR3 size: 15 residues. The CDR3: CASHTAGSSGNTIYF. As DNA, the CDR3 is TGTGCCAGCCATACTGCAGGGTCCTCTGGAAACACCATATATTTT.

V gene TRBV7-2 combines with J gene TRBJ2-1, with 9 nucleotides matching TRBD2. The length of the CDR3 is 15 residues. In germline, CDR1 is SGHTA, CDR2 FQGNSA. The junction had 6 bases not matched to a gene; V was cut back by 5 bases and J by 4 bases. CDR3 region: CASSGGTSRYNEQFF. DNA for the CDR3: TGTGCCAGCAGCGGCGGGACTAGCAGATACAATGAGCAGTTCTTC. Full variable domain (remainder filled in from reference TRBV7-2 and TRBJ2-1): GAGVSQSPSNKVTEKGKDVELRCDPISGHTALYWYRQSLGQGLEFLIYFQGNSAPDKSGLPSDRFSAERTGGSVSTLTIQRTQQEDSAVYLCASSGGTSRYNEQFFGPGTRLTVL.

The chain couples TRBV19 to TRBJ2-7; the match to TRBD1 covers 11 bases. The V gene's germline CDR1 is LNHDA and CDR2 SQIVND (reference sequence). This CDR3 has 16 residues. Trimming removed 5 bases from V and 3 bases from J; junction bases left unmatched: 9. CDR3 region: CASSSAGGTGGYEQYF. CDR3 nucleotides: TGTGCCAGTAGTTCCGCCGGGGGGACAGGGGGCTACGAGCAGTACTTC.

This chain joins TRBV21-1 and TRBJ2-7; TRBD1 is the table's D call, not checked against the DNA. TRBV21-1 is noted as a pseudogene. The CDR3 length is 16 residues. The CDR3 DNA follows: TGTGCCAGCAGCCCCAGGACAGGGCCCCCGTCCTACGAGCAGTACTTC. Translated: CASSPRTGPPSYEQYF.